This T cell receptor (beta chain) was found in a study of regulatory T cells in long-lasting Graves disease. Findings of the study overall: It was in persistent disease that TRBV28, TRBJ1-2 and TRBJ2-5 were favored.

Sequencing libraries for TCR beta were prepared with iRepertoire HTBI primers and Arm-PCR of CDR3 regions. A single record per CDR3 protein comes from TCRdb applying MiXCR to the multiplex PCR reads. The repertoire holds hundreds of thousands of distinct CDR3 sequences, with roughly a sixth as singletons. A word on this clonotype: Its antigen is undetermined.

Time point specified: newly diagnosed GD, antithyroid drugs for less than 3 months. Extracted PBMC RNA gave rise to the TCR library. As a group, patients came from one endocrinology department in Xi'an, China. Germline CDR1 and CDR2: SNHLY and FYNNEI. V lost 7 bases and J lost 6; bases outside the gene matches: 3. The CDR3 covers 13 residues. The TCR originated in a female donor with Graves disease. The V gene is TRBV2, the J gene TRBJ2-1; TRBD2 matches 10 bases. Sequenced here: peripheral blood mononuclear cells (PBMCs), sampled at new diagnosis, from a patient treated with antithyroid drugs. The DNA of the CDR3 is TGTGCCAGCACTCTAGCGGGAGTCAATGAGCAGTTCTTC. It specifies CASTLAGVNEQFF.